This TCR beta chain was captured in a study of post-analysis software for immune sequencing data. For the study at large: Courses of disease covered relapsing-remitting, secondary progressive and progressive-relapsing multiple sclerosis.

Libraries were made from TCR beta cDNA, and they carried unique molecular identifiers. TCRdb recomputed calls from the PCR reads with MiXCR, one row per CDR3 protein. The sample has some 690,000 distinct CDR3 sequences, roughly three fifths seen once. Study-wide points: The study found TRBV5-6, TRBV5-1 and TRBV20-1 among a few TRBV segments more frequent in patients than controls. Controls significantly exceeded multiple sclerosis patients in normalized Chao1 diversity. Clustering by F measure revealed strong co-clustering among samples prepared together in one batch.

In regard to this clonotype: Its antigen is currently unknown.

The CDR3 length is 18 residues. Trimming took 4 bases from V and 2 from J; bases not matched to a gene: 10. The sample was blood. The chain is built from TRBV12-3 or TRBV12-4 and TRBJ2-3, with 12 bases aligning to TRBD2. The TCR originated in a girl aged 2 to 9 with multiple sclerosis. CDR3 DNA: TGTGCCAGCAGTTCTTCTAGCGGGGGGGCCCGGGACACAGATACGCAGTATTTT. Amino acid sequence: CASSSSSGGARDTDTQYF.